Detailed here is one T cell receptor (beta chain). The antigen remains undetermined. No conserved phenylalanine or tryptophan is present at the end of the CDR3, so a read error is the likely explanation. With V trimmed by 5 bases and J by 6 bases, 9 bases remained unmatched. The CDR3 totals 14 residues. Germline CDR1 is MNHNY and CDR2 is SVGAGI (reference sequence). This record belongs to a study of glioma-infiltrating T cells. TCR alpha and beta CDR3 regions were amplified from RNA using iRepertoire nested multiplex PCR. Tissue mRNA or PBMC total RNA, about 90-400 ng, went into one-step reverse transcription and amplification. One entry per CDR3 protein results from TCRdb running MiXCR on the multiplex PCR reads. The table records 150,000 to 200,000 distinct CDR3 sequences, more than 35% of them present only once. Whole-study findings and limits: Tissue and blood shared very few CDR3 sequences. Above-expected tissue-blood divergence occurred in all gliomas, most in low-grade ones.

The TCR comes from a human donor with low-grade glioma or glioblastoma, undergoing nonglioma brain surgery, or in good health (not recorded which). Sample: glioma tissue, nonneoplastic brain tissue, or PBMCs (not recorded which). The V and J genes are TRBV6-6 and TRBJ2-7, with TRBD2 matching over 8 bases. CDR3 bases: TGTGCCAGCAGTGAGAGCGGGAGAATAGGCGAGCAGTACCAC. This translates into CASSESGRIGEQYH.